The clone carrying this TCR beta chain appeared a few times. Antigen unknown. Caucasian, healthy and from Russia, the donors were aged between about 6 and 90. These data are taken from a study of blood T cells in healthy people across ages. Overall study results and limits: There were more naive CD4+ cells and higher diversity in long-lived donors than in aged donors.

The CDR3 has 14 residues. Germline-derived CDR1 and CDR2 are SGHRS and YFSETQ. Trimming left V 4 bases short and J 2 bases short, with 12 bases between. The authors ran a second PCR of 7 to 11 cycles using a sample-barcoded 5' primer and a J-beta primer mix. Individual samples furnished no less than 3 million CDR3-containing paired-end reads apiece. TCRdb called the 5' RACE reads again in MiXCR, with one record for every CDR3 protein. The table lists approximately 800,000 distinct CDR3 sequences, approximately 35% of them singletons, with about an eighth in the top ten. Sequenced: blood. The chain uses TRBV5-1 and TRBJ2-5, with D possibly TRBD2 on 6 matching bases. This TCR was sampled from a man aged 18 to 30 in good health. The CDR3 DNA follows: TGCGCCAGCAGCCAGCTACGGGAGCAAGAGACCCAGTACTTC. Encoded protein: CASSQLREQETQYF.